The 16 T cell receptor beta chains below come from one sample, sequenced in a study of T cells in Graves' hyperthyroidism and ophthalmopathy. Amplification targeted TCR beta CDR3 regions from RNA transcripts. HTBI primers drove first-round RT-PCR of the TCR CDR3. TCRdb itself ran the multiplex PCR reads through MiXCR, one entry per CDR3 protein. The sample contains around 600,000 distinct CDR3 sequences, around 14% of which appear only once. The sequenced sample was blood. These receptors all come from a woman aged 25 to 39 with Graves' hyperthyroidism.

The gene calls are TRBV19 and TRBJ2-2; TRBD1 matches at 7 bases. There are 16 residues in the CDR3. From germline, CDR1 is LNHDA and CDR2 SQIVND (reference sequence). Losses at the gene ends were 6 bases for V and 1 base for J; bases not matched to a gene: 8. The CDR3 loop is CASSQSGGWNTGELFF. Here the CDR3 DNA reads TGTGCCAGTAGCCAATCAGGGGGTTGGAACACCGGGGAGCTGTTTTTT. Full variable domain (rest looked up from reference TRBV19 and TRBJ2-2): DGGITQSPKYLFRKEGQNVTLSCEQNLNHDAMYWYRQDPGQGLRLIYYSQIVNDFQKGDIAEGYSVSREKKESFPLTVTSAQKNPTAFYLCASSQSGGWNTGELFFGEGSRLTVL.

There are many counts of this clonotype. This sequence joins TRBV24-1 and TRBJ2-3; no clear D. The germline CDR1 and CDR2 sequences are KGHDR and SFDVKD. This CDR3 comprises 17 residues. V dropped 1 base and J dropped 0 bases, with 13 bases sitting between them. CDR3 sequence: CATSDFNGIRSTDTQYF. The CDR3, as DNA: TGTGCCACCAGTGATTTTAACGGCATACGAAGCACAGATACGCAGTATTTT.

The V gene is TRBV10-1, the J gene TRBJ2-3; TRBD1 might be the D (5 bases). V lost 6 bases and J 7 bases, leaving 14 bases between the germline ends. Germline-derived CDR1 and CDR2 are WNHNN and SYGVQD (reference sequence). CDR3 size: 13 residues. The CDR3 protein is CASRADSVNTQYF. As DNA, the CDR3 is TGCGCCAGCAGGGCAGACAGCGTTAATACGCAGTATTTT.

In its sample, this clonotype was seen a few times. V gene TRBV6-1 combines with J gene TRBJ2-7, with no clear D. The V and J ends lost 7 bases and 5 bases respectively, with 18 bases between them. Looked up from germline, CDR1 is MNHNS and CDR2 is SASEGT. CDR3 length: 14 amino acids. CDR3 amino acids: CASNDPTLFHEQYF. The CDR3 nucleotides are TGTGCCAGCAACGACCCGACTTTGTTCCACGAGCAGTACTTC.

The rearrangement links TRBV20-1 to TRBJ1-1, with 9 bases fitting TRBD1. Germline-derived CDR1 and CDR2 are DFQATT and SNEGSKA (reference sequence). The CDR3 is 11 residues long. CDR3 in amino acids: CSGTGKAEAFF. The CDR3 DNA sequence: TGCAGCGGGACAGGGAAGGCTGAAGCTTTCTTT.

This clonotype was detected only a few times. The J gene is TRBJ2-1, the V gene TRBV5-1, with 8 bases lining up with TRBD1. The CDR3 runs 15 residues. Trimming cost V 5 bases and J 2 bases; bases outside gene matches: 6. Germline CDR1 SGHRS, CDR2 YFSETQ. CDR3: CASSQGAGPYNEQFF. The DNA of the CDR3 is TGCGCCAGCAGTCAGGGGGCAGGGCCCTACAATGAGCAGTTCTTC.

The sample holds many counts of this clonotype. The V and J genes are TRBV2 and TRBJ2-2; D is unresolved. Germline V CDR1 and CDR2: SNHLY, FYNNEI. V was trimmed by 2 bases and J by 0 bases, leaving 10 bases between them. This CDR3 region has 16 residues. The CDR3 bases are TGTGCCAGCAGTGAATCCGCGGATTCGAACACCGGGGAGCTGTTTTTT. This encodes CASSESADSNTGELFF.

This clonotype was counted ten times or more. The rearrangement uses TRBV11-2 and TRBJ2-7; 8 bases match TRBD1. The CDR3 runs 14 residues. Germline V gene data show CDR1 as SGHAT and CDR2 as FQNNGV. The V gene end was trimmed by 1 base and the J gene end by 3 bases; junction bases not matched to a gene: 2. The CDR3 reads CASSLADRVYEQYF. The CDR3 DNA reads as TGTGCCAGCAGCTTAGCGGACAGGGTCTACGAGCAGTACTTC.

This chain links TRBV19 with TRBJ1-2, with a tentative D call TRBD1 (6 bases). The V gene's germline CDR1 is LNHDA and CDR2 SQIVND (reference sequence). The ends were cut back, 2 bases at V and 4 bases at J, with 14 bases in the middle. The CDR3 runs to 15 residues. The DNA for the CDR3 is TGTGCCAGTAGTATATCGGGGGGCGCCGGCTATGGCTACACCTTC. Protein product: CASSISGGAGYGYTF.

This clonotype has at least ten counts. V and J are TRBV6-1 and TRBJ2-7; 9 nucleotides match TRBD1. V shed 7 bases, J shed 5 bases, and the junction held 9 bases outside the gene matches. The germline V gene has CDR1 MNHNS and CDR2 SASEGT. This CDR3 contains 14 residues. The CDR3 DNA reads as TGTGCCAGCACGCCCGGGACAGGGAACCACGAGCAGTACTTC. Translation: CASTPGTGNHEQYF.

The table lists this clonotype with many counts. The chain is built from TRBV7-8 and TRBJ2-5, with TRBD2 as a possible D gene (6 bases). There are 15 residues in the CDR3. Germline CDR1 reads SGHVS; CDR2 reads FQNEAQ. The germline V and J ends were trimmed by 3 bases and 3 bases, with 14 bases remaining between them. CDR3 region: CASSFILGGKETQYF. CDR3 bases: TGTGCCAGCAGCTTTATTCTTGGGGGGAAAGAGACCCAGTACTTC. The full variable domain, rest sourced from reference TRBV7-8 and TRBJ2-5, is GAGVSQSPRYKVAKRGQDVALRCDPISGHVSLFWYQQALGQGPEFLTYFQNEAQLDKSGLPSDRFFAERPEGSVSTLKIQRTQQEDSAVYLCASSFILGGKETQYFGPGTRLLVL.

The sample holds a few counts of this clonotype. This chain joins TRBV7-9 and TRBJ1-2; a weak D match, TRBD1 (5 bases). The CDR3 has 15 amino acids. CDR1 is SEHNR and CDR2 is FQNEAQ in the germline V gene (reference sequence). V dropped 8 bases and J dropped 4 bases, with 20 bases sitting between them. The CDR3 bases are TGTGCCAGCGCAAATCGAGACAGCTTGGGCTATGGCTACACCTTC. Its protein product is CASANRDSLGYGYTF. The whole variable domain, filled in from reference TRBV7-9 and TRBJ1-2, reads DTGVSQNPRHKITKRGQNVTFRCDPISEHNRLYWYRQTLGQGPEFLTYFQNEAQLEKSRLLSDRFSAERPKGSFSTLEIQRTEQGDSAMYLCASANRDSLGYGYTFGSGTRLTVV.

V usage is TRBV27 and J usage is TRBJ2-7, with 11 nucleotides matching TRBD1. Trimming took 3 bases from V and 5 from J; bases not matched to a gene: 6. Germline lookup yields CDR1 MNHEY and CDR2 SMNVEV (reference sequence). The CDR3 is 15 residues long. The CDR3 DNA follows: TGTGCCAGCAGTTTTCGGGGACAGGGGGTCCACGAGCAGTACTTC. Amino acid sequence: CASSFRGQGVHEQYF.

In this sample, this clonotype turned up many times. The chain joins TRBV12-3 or TRBV12-4 to TRBJ2-7; 9 nucleotides line up with TRBD1. J lost 5 bases, V lost 8 bases, and 10 bases had no gene match. The CDR3 runs 14 residues. The CDR3 nucleotides read TGTGCCAGCGGCTCCGGGACAGGGATGGACGAGCAGTACTTC. Its protein is CASGSGTGMDEQYF.

This clonotype was detected ten times or more. The chain employs TRBV20-1 and TRBJ1-6; the match to TRBD1 covers 8 bases. Germline assignment: CDR1 DFQATT and CDR2 SNEGSKA (reference sequence). The CDR3 covers 16 residues. The ends lost 6 bases at V and 4 bases at J; junction bases unmatched: 11. CDR3 coding DNA: TGCAGTGCCCTCTCGCCGGGACAGGCATATAATTCACCCCTCCACTTT. Amino acids: CSALSPGQAYNSPLHF.

Comment on this clonotype: Being one base from a much bigger clone, this may be a read error. The chain carries TRBV5-6 and TRBJ2-3; 13 nucleotides agree with TRBD2. Germline V gene sequence: CDR1 SGHDT, CDR2 YYEEEE. The CDR3 is 16 amino acids. J gave up 8 bases and V 7 bases, and 13 bases lay outside the gene matches. CDR3 DNA: TGTGCCAGCGGCGGGACTAGCGGGAACGTCTATGGTACGCAGTATTTT. It is translated as CASGGTSGNVYGTQYF. The entire variable domain, with the rest obtained from reference TRBV5-6 and TRBJ2-3, is as follows: DAGVTQSPTHLIKTRGQQVTLRCSPKSGHDTVSWYQQALGQGPQFIFQYYEEEERQRGNFPDRFSGHQFPNYSSELNVNALLLGDSALYLCASGGTSGNVYGTQYFGPGTRLTVL.